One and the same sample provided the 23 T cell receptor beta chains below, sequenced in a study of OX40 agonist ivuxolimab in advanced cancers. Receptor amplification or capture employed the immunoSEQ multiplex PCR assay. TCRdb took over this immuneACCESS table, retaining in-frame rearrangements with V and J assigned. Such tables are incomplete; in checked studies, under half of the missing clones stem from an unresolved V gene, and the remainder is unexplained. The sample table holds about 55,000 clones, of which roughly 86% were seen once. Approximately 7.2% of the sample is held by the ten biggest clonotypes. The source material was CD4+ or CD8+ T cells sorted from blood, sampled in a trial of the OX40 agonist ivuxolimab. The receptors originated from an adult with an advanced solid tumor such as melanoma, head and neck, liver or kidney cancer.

CDR3: CASSLDAGGNQPQHF. The CDR3 DNA reads TGTGCCAGCAGCTTAGATGCGGGAGGTAATCAGCCCCAGCATTTT. The chain joins TRBV7-2 to TRBJ1-5; no definite D call. Germline CDR1 and CDR2: SGHTA and FQGNSA. The CDR3 consists of 15 residues. Trimming left V 1 base short and J 4 bases short, with 11 bases between.

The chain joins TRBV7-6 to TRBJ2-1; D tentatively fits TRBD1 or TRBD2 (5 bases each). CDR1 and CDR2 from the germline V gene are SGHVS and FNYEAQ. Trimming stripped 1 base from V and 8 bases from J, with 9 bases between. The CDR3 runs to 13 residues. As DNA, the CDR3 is TGTGCCAGCAGCTTAGATCCGGGGCATGAGCAGTTCTTC. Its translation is CASSLDPGHEQFF.

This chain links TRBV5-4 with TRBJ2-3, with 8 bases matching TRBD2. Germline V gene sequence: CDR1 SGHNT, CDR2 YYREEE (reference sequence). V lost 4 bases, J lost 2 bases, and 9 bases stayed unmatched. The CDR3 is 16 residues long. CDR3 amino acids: CASSPRTGGTTDTQYF. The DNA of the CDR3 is TGTGCCAGCAGCCCACGGACGGGGGGGACCACAGATACGCAGTATTTT.

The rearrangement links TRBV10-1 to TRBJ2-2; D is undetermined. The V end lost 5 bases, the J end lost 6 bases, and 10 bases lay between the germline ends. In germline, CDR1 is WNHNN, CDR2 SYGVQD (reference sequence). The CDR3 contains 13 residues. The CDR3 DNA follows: TGCGCCAGCAGTCAAGACCTTGCCGGGGAGCTGTTTTTT. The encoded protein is CASSQDLAGELFF.

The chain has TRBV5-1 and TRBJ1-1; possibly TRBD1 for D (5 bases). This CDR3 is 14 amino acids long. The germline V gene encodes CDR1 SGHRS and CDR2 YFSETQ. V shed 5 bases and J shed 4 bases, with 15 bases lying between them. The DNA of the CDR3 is TGCGCCAGCAGACCACAGGTCTGGGCCACTGAAGCTTTCTTT. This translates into CASRPQVWATEAFF.

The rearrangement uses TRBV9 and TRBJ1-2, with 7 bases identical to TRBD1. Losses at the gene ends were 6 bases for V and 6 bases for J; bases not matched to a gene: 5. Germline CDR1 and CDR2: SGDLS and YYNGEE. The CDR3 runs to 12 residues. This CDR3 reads CASTRQGDGYTF. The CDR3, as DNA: TGTGCCAGCACCCGACAGGGAGATGGCTACACCTTC.

Here the CDR3 DNA reads TGCGCCAGCAGCTTGGCGGCCGGGCCTAGGCAAGAGACCCAGTACTTC. This gives the protein CASSLAAGPRQETQYF. V and J are TRBV5-1 and TRBJ2-5; no firm D call. Trimming stripped 0 bases from V and 2 bases from J, with 14 bases between. CDR1 and CDR2 from the germline V gene are SGHRS and YFSETQ. This CDR3 is 16 amino acids long. The full variable domain, rest sourced from reference TRBV5-1 and TRBJ2-5, is KAGVTQTPRYLIKTRGQQVTLSCSPISGHRSVSWYQQTPGQGLQFLFEYFSETQRNKGNFPGRFSGRQFSNSRSEMNVSTLELGDSALYLCASSLAAGPRQETQYFGPGTRLLVL.

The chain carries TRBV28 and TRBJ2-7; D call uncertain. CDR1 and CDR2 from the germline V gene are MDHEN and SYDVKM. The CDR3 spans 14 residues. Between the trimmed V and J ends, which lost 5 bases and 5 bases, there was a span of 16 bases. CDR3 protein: CASSRPRVGNEQYF. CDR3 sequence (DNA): TGTGCCAGCAGTCGCCCCCGGGTAGGGAACGAGCAGTACTTC.

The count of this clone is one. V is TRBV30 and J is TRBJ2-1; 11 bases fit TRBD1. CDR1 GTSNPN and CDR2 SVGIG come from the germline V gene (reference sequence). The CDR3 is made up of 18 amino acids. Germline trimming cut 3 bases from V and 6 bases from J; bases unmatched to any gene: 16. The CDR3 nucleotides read TGTGCCTGGAGACTGGGGAAAACCGGGACAGGGGGAACCAATGAGCAGTTCTTC. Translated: CAWRLGKTGTGGTNEQFF. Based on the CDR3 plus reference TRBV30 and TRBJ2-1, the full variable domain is SQTIHQWPATLVQPVGSPLSLECTVEGTSNPNLYWYRQAAGRGLQLLFYSVGIGQISSEVPQNLSASRPQDRQFILSSKKLLLSDSGFYLCAWRLGKTGTGGTNEQFFGPGTRLTVL.

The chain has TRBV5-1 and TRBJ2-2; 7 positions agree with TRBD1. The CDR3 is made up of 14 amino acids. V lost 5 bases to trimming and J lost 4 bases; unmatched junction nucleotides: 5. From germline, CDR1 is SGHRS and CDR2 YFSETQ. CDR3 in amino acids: CASRQGLGTGELFF. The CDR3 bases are TGCGCCAGCAGACAGGGGTTGGGCACCGGGGAGCTGTTTTTT.

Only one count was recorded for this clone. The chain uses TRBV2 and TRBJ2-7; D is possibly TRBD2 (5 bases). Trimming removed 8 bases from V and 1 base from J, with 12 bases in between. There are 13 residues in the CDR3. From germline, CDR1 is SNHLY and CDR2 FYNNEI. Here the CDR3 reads CASAGGSSYEQYF. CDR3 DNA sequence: TGTGCCAGCGCTGGAGGTAGTTCCTACGAGCAGTACTTC.

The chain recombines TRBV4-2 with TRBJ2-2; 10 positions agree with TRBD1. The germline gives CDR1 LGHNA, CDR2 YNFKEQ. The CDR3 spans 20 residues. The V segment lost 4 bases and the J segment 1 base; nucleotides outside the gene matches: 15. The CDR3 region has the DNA TGTGCCAGCAGCCCCCTAGAGGGACAGGGGTATTACGTGAACACCGGGGAGCTGTTTTTT. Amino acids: CASSPLEGQGYYVNTGELFF.

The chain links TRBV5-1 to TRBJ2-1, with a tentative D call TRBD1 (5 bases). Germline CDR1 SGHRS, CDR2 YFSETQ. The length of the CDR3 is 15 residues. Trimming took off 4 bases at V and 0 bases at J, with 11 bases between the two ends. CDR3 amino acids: CASSGAPNSYNEQFF. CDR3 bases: TGCGCCAGCAGCGGGGCTCCTAACTCCTACAATGAGCAGTTCTTC.

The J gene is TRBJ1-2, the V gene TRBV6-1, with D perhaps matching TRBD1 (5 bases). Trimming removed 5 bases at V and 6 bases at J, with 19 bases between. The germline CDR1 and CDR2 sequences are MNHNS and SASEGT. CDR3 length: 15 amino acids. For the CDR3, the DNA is TGTGCCAGCAGTCGGCCCTCATCCGGGACGGATGGCTACACCTTC. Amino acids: CASSRPSSGTDGYTF.

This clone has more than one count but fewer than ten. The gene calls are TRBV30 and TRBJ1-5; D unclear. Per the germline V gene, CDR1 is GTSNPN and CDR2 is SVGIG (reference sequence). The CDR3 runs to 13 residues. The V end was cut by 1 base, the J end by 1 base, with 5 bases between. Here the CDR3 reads CAWSAGSNQPQHF. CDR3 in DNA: TGTGCCTGGAGTGCCGGCAGCAATCAGCCCCAGCATTTT.

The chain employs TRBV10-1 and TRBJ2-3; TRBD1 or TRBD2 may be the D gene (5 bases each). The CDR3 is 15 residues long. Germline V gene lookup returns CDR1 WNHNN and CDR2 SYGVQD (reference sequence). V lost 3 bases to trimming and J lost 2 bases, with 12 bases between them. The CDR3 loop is CASSDPGRPTDTQYF. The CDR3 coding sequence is TGCGCCAGCAGTGATCCAGGGAGACCCACAGATACGCAGTATTTT.

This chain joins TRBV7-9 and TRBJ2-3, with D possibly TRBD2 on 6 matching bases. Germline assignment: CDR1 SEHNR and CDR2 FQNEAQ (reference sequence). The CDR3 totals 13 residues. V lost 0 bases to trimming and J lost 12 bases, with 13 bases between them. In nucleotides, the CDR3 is TGTGCCAGCAGCTTAGCCCAGGGTAGCGGTCAGTATTTT. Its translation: CASSLAQGSGQYF.

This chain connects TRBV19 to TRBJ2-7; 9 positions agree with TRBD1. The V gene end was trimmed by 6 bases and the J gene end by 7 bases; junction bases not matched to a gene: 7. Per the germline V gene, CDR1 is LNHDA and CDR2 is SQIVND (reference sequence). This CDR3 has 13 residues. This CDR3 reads CASSPGQGLEQYF. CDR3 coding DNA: TGTGCCAGTAGCCCGGGACAGGGATTGGAGCAGTACTTC.

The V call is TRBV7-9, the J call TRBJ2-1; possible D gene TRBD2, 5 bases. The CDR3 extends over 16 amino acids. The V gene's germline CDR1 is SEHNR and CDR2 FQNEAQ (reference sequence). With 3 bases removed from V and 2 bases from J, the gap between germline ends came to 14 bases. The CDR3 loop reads CASSLSLGAAYNEQFF. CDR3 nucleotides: TGTGCCAGCAGCTTGTCGTTGGGAGCGGCCTACAATGAGCAGTTCTTC. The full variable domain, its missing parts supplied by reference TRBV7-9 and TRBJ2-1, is DTGVSQNPRHKITKRGQNVTFRCDPISEHNRLYWYRQTLGQGPEFLTYFQNEAQLEKSRLLSDRFSAERPKGSFSTLEIQRTEQGDSAMYLCASSLSLGAAYNEQFFGPGTRLTVL.

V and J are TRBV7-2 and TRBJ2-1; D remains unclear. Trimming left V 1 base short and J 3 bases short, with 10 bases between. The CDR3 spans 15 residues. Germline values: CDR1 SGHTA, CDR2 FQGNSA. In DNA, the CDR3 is TGTGCCAGCAGCTTAGGTATCGGAAACTACAATGAGCAGTTCTTC. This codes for CASSLGIGNYNEQFF.

The CDR3 spells CASSPRLAGWGNEQFF. The DNA of the CDR3 is TGTGCCAGCAGTCCGAGACTAGCGGGGTGGGGGAATGAGCAGTTCTTC. The genes are TRBV2 and TRBJ2-1, with 11 bases that match TRBD2. CDR3 length: 16 residues. The junction had 10 bases not matched to a gene; V was cut back by 5 bases and J by 7 bases. The germline CDR1 and CDR2 sequences are SNHLY and FYNNEI.

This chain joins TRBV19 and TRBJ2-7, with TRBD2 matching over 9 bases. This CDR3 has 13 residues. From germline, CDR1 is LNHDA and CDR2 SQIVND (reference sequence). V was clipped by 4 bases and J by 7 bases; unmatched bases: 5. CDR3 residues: CASSTLAGWEQYF. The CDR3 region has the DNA TGTGCCAGTAGTACCCTAGCGGGATGGGAGCAGTACTTC.

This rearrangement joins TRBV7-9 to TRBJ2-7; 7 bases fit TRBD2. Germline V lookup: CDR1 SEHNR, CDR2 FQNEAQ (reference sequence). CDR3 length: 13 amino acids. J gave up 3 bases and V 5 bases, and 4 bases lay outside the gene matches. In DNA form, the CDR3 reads TGTGCCAGCAGCCGAGGGGACTACTACGAGCAGTACTTC. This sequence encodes CASSRGDYYEQYF.